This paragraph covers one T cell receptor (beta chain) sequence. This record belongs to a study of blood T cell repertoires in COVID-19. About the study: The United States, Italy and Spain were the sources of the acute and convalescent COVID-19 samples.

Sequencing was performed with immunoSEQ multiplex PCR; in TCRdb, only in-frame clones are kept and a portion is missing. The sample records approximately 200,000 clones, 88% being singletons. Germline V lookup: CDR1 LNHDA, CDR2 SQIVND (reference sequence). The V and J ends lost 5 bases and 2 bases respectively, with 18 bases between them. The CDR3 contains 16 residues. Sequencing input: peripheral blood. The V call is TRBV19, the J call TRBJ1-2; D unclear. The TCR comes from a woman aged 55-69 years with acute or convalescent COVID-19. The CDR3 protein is CASSPSGGAPNYGYTF. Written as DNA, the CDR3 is TGTGCCAGTAGTCCCTCAGGAGGTGCCCCAAACTATGGCTACACCTTC.